The sequence of this T cell receptor (beta chain) was determined in a study of a mutant IDH1 vaccine in newly diagnosed glioma (dated by TCRdb to about 2021). Looking at the study overall: Patients were given eight vaccinations, in weeks 1, 3, 5, 7, 11, 15, 19 and 23, which matched visits V03 through V10. The approximately 30 treated patients were around 60% male and around 40% female, with a mean age of around 40 years. Vaccination was initiated 4-6 weeks after radiotherapy alone, or concurrently with temozolomide cycles in the chemotherapy-containing groups. Longitudinal TCRB deep sequencing was performed for some 25 treated patients wherever samples were available for exploratory analyses. Before enrollment, patients had received standard therapy of radiotherapy alone, temozolomide alone, or radiochemotherapy with temozolomide; most received the combination. Six visits were used for peripheral blood collection: V03 (baseline), V05, V07, V10, V12 and V13. The investigation overall reported the following: Selection of PBMC samples for TCRB deep sequencing was based on availability. It was noted by the authors that analyses of patient blood samples could not be reproduced owing to sample limitations. Across multiple MHC alleles, vaccine-induced immune responses were seen in 85% to 95% of patients. Pseudoprogression appeared unrelated to alterations in the top peripheral T cell clonotypes detected by TCRB sequencing.

To prepare the library, the immunoSEQ multiplex PCR assay was applied. Following the manufacturer's protocol, the hsTCRB Kit was used to amplify rearranged TCR beta chain sequences. Sequencing of TCRB libraries was carried out on an Illumina MiSeq. As for the authors' bioinformatics: Demultiplexing, trimming and gene mapping were performed with the kit vendor's proprietary platform. TCRdb carries this immuneACCESS record with in-frame sequences only. Its versions omit some clonotypes, under half of them owing to an unresolved V gene in the studies checked, with the rest unexplained. V and J calls and clone size come straight from that table; D and trimming were deduced from the DNA. In this sample the table shows about 83,000 clones, roughly 90% of which occur a single time. The ten biggest clones cover about 0.6% of the sample. Read against the paper, the sample's time point label means: week 5, during vaccination. Each vaccine dose, consisting of 300 ug of a 20-mer mutant IDH1 peptide in Montanide, was administered subcutaneously with topical imiquimod. The donors had newly diagnosed IDH1-mutant astrocytomas of WHO grade 3 or 4 that showed loss of nuclear ATRX. The samples were drawn from NOA16, a multicentre, single-arm, open-label phase I trial in Germany that tested a mutant IDH1 peptide vaccine in humans for the first time. Genomic DNA for TCRB sequencing was extracted from EDTA blood using the DNeasy Blood and Tissue Kit.

Worth noting for this clone: The antigen it recognizes is unknown. Per-nucleotide qualities are absent, and no much larger clonotype sits a single base away.

The sequence was obtained from a woman aged 45-60 years with glioma. Sequences were derived from PBMCs, sampled from a glioma patient whose treatment included an IDH1 peptide vaccine.

The CDR3 in this case is CASSPRDISKQFF. The DNA reads TGCGCCAGCAGTCCTCGAGACATTTCTAAGCAGTTCTTC. The chain is encoded by TRBV10-1 joined to TRBJ2-1; a confident D gene designation cannot be given. V lost 5 bases and J lost 11 bases; the stretch between them is 16 bases long. The CDR3 contains 13 residues, cysteine and phenylalanine counted. The CDR3 DNA has 39 bases and is translated from base 1. Based on the germline V gene (reference sequence), the CDR1 and CDR2 sequences are WNHNN and SYGVQD.